This T cell receptor (beta chain) was observed in a study of shared clonotypes between healthy human individuals. Only in-frame clones appear in the TCRdb table, and some are missing; sequencing was by immunoSEQ multiplex PCR. The sample yields around 620,000 clones, 90% to 95% seen once. This CDR3 is 16 amino acids long. Germline assignment: CDR1 SGHNT and CDR2 YYREEE (reference sequence). V gave up 3 bases and J gave up 2 bases, with 17 bases separating them. The naive CD8 population came from CD45RO-negative cells selected for CCR7, without terminally differentiated effector memory CD45RA+ cells. The sequence came from a woman in her 30s in good health. The sample was naive CD8+ T cells sorted from blood. The rearrangement joins TRBV5-4 to TRBJ2-5; the D gene is possibly TRBD1 (6 bases). The CDR3 DNA follows: TGTGCCAGCAGCTCTCCCGGCCAGGGGCCTCAAGAGACCCAGTACTTC. This gives the protein CASSSPGQGPQETQYF.